Listed here are 20 T cell receptor beta chains from one sample, sequenced in a study of T cells expressing NK-cell markers. For each CDR3 protein, TCRdb gives one entry from its re-call of the 5' RACE reads, without DNA. The sample totals about 550,000 distinct CDR3 sequences. Specimen: blood T cells: a sorted CD56 or NKG2C T cell subset, CD4+ or CD8+ T cells, or bulk PBMC T cells (not recorded which). The receptor source for this set is a man in his late teens or twenties in good health.

The CDR3 spells CASSLRIVETQYF. The chain employs TRBV7-7 and TRBJ2-5. The CDR3 sequence is 13 residues long. Germline CDR1 and CDR2: SSHAT and FNYEAQ (reference sequence).

The rearrangement links TRBV20-1 to TRBJ2-7; TCRdb's D call of TRBD2 is untestable without DNA. The length of the CDR3 is 15 residues. Germline lookup yields CDR1 DFQATT and CDR2 SNEGSKA (reference sequence). The CDR3 here is CSARRPSVATYEQYF.

This chain links TRBV20-1 with TRBJ2-5. CDR3 length equals 14 residues. Germline CDR1 and CDR2: DFQATT and SNEGSKA (reference sequence). The CDR3 sequence: CSARDVPAEETQYF.

The chain recombines TRBV12-3 or TRBV12-4 with TRBJ2-2; TCRdb names TRBD1, which stays unverified in the absence of DNA. The CDR3 runs 14 residues. The CDR3 protein is CASNVRGKFVELFF.

The J gene is TRBJ1-1, the V gene TRBV4-1; TCRdb's D call of TRBD1 is untestable without DNA. Looked up from germline, CDR1 is MGHRA and CDR2 is YSYEKL. This CDR3 comprises 16 residues. Here the CDR3 reads CASSQVGKGKNTEAFF.

The V and J genes are TRBV12-3 or TRBV12-4 and TRBJ2-1; TCRdb's assignment of TRBD1 cannot be checked, as there is no DNA. The CDR3 extends over 15 amino acids. Here the CDR3 reads CASRAVSGARDEQFF.

The genes are TRBV14 and TRBJ1-2; lacking DNA, the TRBD1 call made by TCRdb goes unchecked. The CDR3 totals 13 residues. Germline values: CDR1 SGHDN, CDR2 FVKESK. This chain's CDR3 is CASSQAGVGGYTF.

This chain joins TRBV9 and TRBJ2-7; absent DNA, TCRdb's TRBD1 call cannot be checked. CDR1 SGDLS and CDR2 YYNGEE come from the germline V gene. The CDR3 covers 14 residues. The CDR3 reads CASSFTGGQDGQYF.

V usage is TRBV4-2 and J usage is TRBJ2-3; the TRBD1 assignment by TCRdb is unverifiable without DNA. In germline, CDR1 is LGHNA, CDR2 YNFKEQ. This CDR3 spans 14 amino acids. This chain's CDR3 is CASRGDLSTDTQYF.

This rearrangement joins TRBV5-1 to TRBJ2-1; the TCRdb D gene call, TRBD1, has no DNA to confirm it. Germline values: CDR1 SGHRS, CDR2 YFSETQ. The CDR3 is 17 residues long. The CDR3 is CASSLGLGGYLYNEQFF. The entire variable domain, with the rest obtained from reference TRBV5-1 and TRBJ2-1, is as follows: KAGVTQTPRYLIKTRGQQVTLSCSPISGHRSVSWYQQTPGQGLQFLFEYFSETQRNKGNFPGRFSGRQFSNSRSEMNVSTLELGDSALYLCASSLGLGGYLYNEQFFGPGTRLTVL.

The chain has TRBV7-9 and TRBJ2-1; with no DNA, the TCRdb D assignment of TRBD1 cannot be verified. Germline V gene lookup returns CDR1 SEHNR and CDR2 FQNEAQ (reference sequence). The CDR3 has 17 amino acids. CDR3 in amino acids: CASSLEWGAYSYNEQFF.

The V gene is TRBV12-3 or TRBV12-4, the J gene TRBJ2-3. The CDR3 spans 13 residues. CDR3 in amino acids: CASSLAQETFPYF.

CDR3 in amino acids: CASSLAGDGAYEQYF. The rearrangement links TRBV5-1 to TRBJ2-7. The CDR3 totals 15 residues. Germline CDR1 SGHRS, CDR2 YFSETQ.

CDR3 protein: CAISEVGTDEQYF. The chain links TRBV10-3 to TRBJ2-7; TCRdb reports TRBD1, a call that lacks DNA to check it against. CDR1 ENHRY and CDR2 SYGVKD come from the germline V gene. There are 13 residues in the CDR3.

The V and J genes are TRBV4-1 and TRBJ2-1; the TCRdb D gene call, TRBD1, has no DNA to confirm it. In germline, CDR1 is MGHRA, CDR2 YSYEKL. The length of the CDR3 is 15 residues. CDR3: CASSQTQGANNEQFF.

This rearrangement joins TRBV5-6 to TRBJ2-2; without DNA, the TCRdb call of TRBD2 cannot be checked. Germline V gene lookup returns CDR1 SGHDT and CDR2 YYEEEE. The CDR3 loop spans 16 amino acids. CDR3 amino acids: CASSPGLAATAGELFF.

J is TRBJ2-1 and V is TRBV2. This CDR3 contains 13 residues. Germline CDR1 is SNHLY and CDR2 is FYNNEI. This chain's CDR3 is CASGWFSYNEQFF.

V is TRBV18 and J is TRBJ2-5. This CDR3 has 14 residues. The germline V gene has CDR1 KGHSH and CDR2 LQKENI. The CDR3 sequence: CASSPTGFQETQYF.

The V call is TRBV28, the J call TRBJ2-3; TCRdb's D call, TRBD1, is unchecked because there is no DNA. The CDR3 is made up of 17 amino acids. Germline CDR1 MDHEN, CDR2 SYDVKM. CDR3: CASSRGNPRFSTDTQYF. The full variable domain, in which reference TRBV28 and TRBJ2-3 provide the parts outside the CDR3, is DVKVTQSSRYLVKRTGEKVFLECVQDMDHENMFWYRQDPGLGLRLIYFSYDVKMKEKGDIPEGYSVSREKKERFSLILESASTNQTSMYLCASSRGNPRFSTDTQYFGPGTRLTVL.

V usage is TRBV6-5 and J usage is TRBJ2-1; TCRdb's D gene call, TRBD2, goes unchecked for lack of DNA. The CDR3 extends over 19 amino acids. The germline CDR1 and CDR2 sequences are MNHEY and SVGAGI. CDR3: CASSYSTSGGKTGYNEQFF.